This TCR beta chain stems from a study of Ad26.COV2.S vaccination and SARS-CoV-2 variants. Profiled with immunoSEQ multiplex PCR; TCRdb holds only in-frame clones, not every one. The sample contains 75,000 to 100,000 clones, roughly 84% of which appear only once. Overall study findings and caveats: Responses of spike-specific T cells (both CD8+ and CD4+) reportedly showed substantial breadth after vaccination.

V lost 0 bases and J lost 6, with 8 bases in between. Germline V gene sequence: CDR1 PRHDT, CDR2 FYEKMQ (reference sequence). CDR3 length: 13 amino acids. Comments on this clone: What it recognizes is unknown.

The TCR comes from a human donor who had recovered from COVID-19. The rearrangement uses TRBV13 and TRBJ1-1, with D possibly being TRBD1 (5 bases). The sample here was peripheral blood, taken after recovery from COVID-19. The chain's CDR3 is CASSLGRGAEAFF. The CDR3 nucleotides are TGTGCCAGCAGCTTAGGCCGGGGGGCTGAAGCTTTCTTT.